Below, 30 T cell receptor beta chains from the same sample are listed, as sequenced in a study of CD8 T cells in ankylosing spondylitis. TCRdb reprocessed the 5' RACE reads with MiXCR, giving one entry per CDR3 protein. The sample yields 85,000 to 100,000 distinct CDR3 sequences, around 10% seen once. Sample: blood, either unsorted or a sorted T cell fraction (not recorded which). The receptor source for this set is a male donor with ankylosing spondylitis or in good health (not recorded which).

Many counts were recorded for this clonotype. The chain couples TRBV19 to TRBJ1-2; D might be TRBD1 (5 bases). Trimming removed 4 bases at V and 8 bases at J, with 11 bases between. The germline V gene encodes CDR1 LNHDA and CDR2 SQIVND (reference sequence). The CDR3 length is 12 residues. Here the CDR3 DNA reads TGTGCCAGTAGTAGGGGACTTCCCGGCTACACCTTC. Its translation: CASSRGLPGYTF.

This clonotype was counted ten times or more. Because the CDR3 is missing its conserved closing phenylalanine or tryptophan, this is likely a read error. V is TRBV5-6 and J is TRBJ2-7, with D possibly being TRBD1 (6 bases). This CDR3 has 14 residues. The V gene's germline CDR1 is SGHDT and CDR2 YYEEEE. Deletions cut 5 bases from V and 5 bases from J, with 17 bases between. CDR3 sequence reads: CASRNMGARDEQYL. CDR3 nucleotide sequence: TGTGCCAGCAGAAATATGGGGGCGCGCGACGAGCAGTACCTC.

This clonotype was seen at least ten times. The chain couples TRBV5-6 to TRBJ2-7; D is ambiguous. The CDR3 extends over 12 amino acids. The V gene lost 0 bases and the J gene lost 2 bases, with 3 bases spanning the gap. Germline assignment: CDR1 SGHDT and CDR2 YYEEEE. This chain's CDR3 is CASSLVAYEQYF. As DNA, the CDR3 is TGTGCCAGCAGCTTGGTGGCCTACGAGCAGTACTTC.

The rearrangement uses TRBV9 and TRBJ2-5, with 10 nucleotides matching TRBD2. CDR3 size: 14 residues. The germline CDR1 and CDR2 sequences are SGDLS and YYNGEE. Losses at the gene ends were 3 bases for V and 3 bases for J; bases not matched to a gene: 2. CDR3 protein: CASSATSGEETQYF. CDR3 bases: TGTGCCAGCAGCGCTACTAGCGGGGAAGAGACCCAGTACTTC. Complete variable domain (other parts from reference TRBV9 and TRBJ2-5): DSGVTQTPKHLITATGQRVTLRCSPRSGDLSVYWYQQSLDQGLQFLIQYYNGEERAKGNILERFSAQQFPDLHSELNLSSLELGDSALYFCASSATSGEETQYFGPGTRLLVL.

Ten or more counts support this clonotype. The chain carries TRBV11-3 and TRBJ1-1; possibly TRBD1 for D (5 bases). Trimming cost V 4 bases and J 8 bases, with 14 bases left between them. Looked up from germline, CDR1 is SGHNT and CDR2 is YENEEA. CDR3 length equals 13 residues. The CDR3 loop reads CASSSPPGTEAFF. CDR3 in DNA: TGTGCCAGCAGCTCGCCCCCGGGGACCGAAGCTTTCTTT.

Of note for this clonotype: This could be a read error, since a much larger clone is one nucleotide away. The chain employs TRBV5-1 and TRBJ1-2; 7 positions match TRBD1. CDR3 size: 14 residues. In germline, CDR1 is SGHRS, CDR2 YFSETQ. CDR3 region: CASTPTGSEYDYTF. The DNA of the CDR3 is TGCGCCAGCACCCCGACAGGGAGTGAGTATGACTACACCTTC.

This clonotype was detected many times. The chain links TRBV7-6 to TRBJ1-1; 7 positions match TRBD1. In germline, CDR1 is SGHVS, CDR2 FNYEAQ. This CDR3 spans 16 amino acids. Germline trimming cut 1 base from V and 6 bases from J; bases unmatched to any gene: 11. The CDR3 DNA follows: TGTGCCAGCAGCTTAGGGAGGACAGGTTCGGTTTCTGAAGCTTTCTTT. Its translation is CASSLGRTGSVSEAFF.

This clonotype was counted at least ten times. The chain carries TRBV6-6 and TRBJ1-3; tentative D call: TRBD1 (6 bases). The CDR3 runs to 15 residues. CDR1 is MNHNY and CDR2 is SVGAGI in the germline V gene (reference sequence). Trimming shortened V by 4 bases and J by 0 bases, and 10 bases separated the two germline ends. The CDR3 spells CASSSPDSSGNTIYF. The CDR3 nucleotides read TGTGCCAGCAGTTCGCCGGACAGCTCTGGAAACACCATATATTTT.

CDR3 sequence reads: CAWSDSGPYEQYF. The CDR3 DNA reads TGTGCCTGGAGTGACTCTGGGCCCTACGAGCAGTACTTC. V gene TRBV30 combines with J gene TRBJ2-7; D gene uncertain. Germline CDR1 reads GTSNPN; CDR2 reads SVGIG (reference sequence). This CDR3 contains 13 residues. V was shortened by 1 base and J by 2 bases, with 9 bases between the two germline ends.

This clonotype was seen a handful of times. V is TRBV12-3 or TRBV12-4 and J is TRBJ1-6; the D is unclear. This CDR3 comprises 13 residues. The V and J ends lost 7 bases and 7 bases respectively, with 11 bases between them. CDR3 in DNA: TGTGCCAGCACCCTACAAGCGAATTCACCCCTCCACTTT. Residues: CASTLQANSPLHF.

This clonotype was detected a few times. The junction shows a germline mismatch at one end, possibly a read error. V and J are TRBV20-1 and TRBJ2-5; 9 nucleotides match TRBD2. There are 15 residues in the CDR3. From germline, CDR1 is DFQATT and CDR2 SNEGSKA (reference sequence). The CDR3 spells CCARGASGDQETQYF. CDR3 DNA sequence: TGCTGTGCTAGGGGGGCTAGCGGGGACCAAGAGACCCAGTACTTC.

This clonotype came up many times. The CDR3 nucleotides read TGTGCCTGGAGTGTGAAGGAGCAGTTCTTC. Translating it yields CAWSVKEQFF. The chain links TRBV30 to TRBJ2-1, with D unresolved. The CDR3 contains 10 residues. Trimming took off 0 bases at V and 10 bases at J, with 4 bases between the two ends. Per the germline V gene, CDR1 is GTSNPN and CDR2 is SVGIG (reference sequence).

This chain connects TRBV7-8 to TRBJ1-1; D gene uncertain. Germline values: CDR1 SGHVS, CDR2 FQNEAQ. Trimming stripped 2 bases from V and 5 bases from J, with 12 bases between. This CDR3 has 14 residues. CDR3 region: CASSLRMERTEAFF. The CDR3 DNA reads as TGTGCCAGCAGCTTACGTATGGAGCGGACTGAAGCTTTCTTT.

This clonotype came up many times. This sequence joins TRBV19 and TRBJ2-3, with 10 positions matching TRBD2. This CDR3 spans 14 amino acids. Germline values: CDR1 LNHDA, CDR2 SQIVND (reference sequence). V dropped 6 bases and J dropped 4; count of bases not matched to a gene: 4. The CDR3 DNA follows: TGTGCCAGTAGCCGGACTAGCGGACCAGATACGCAGTATTTT. Translation gives CASSRTSGPDTQYF.

This clonotype was recorded a few times. The chain employs TRBV3-1 and TRBJ2-1; 9 bases agree with TRBD1. In germline, CDR1 is LGHDT, CDR2 YNNKEL (reference sequence). This CDR3 is 13 amino acids long. The ends lost 6 bases at V and 8 bases at J; junction bases unmatched: 5. The CDR3 nucleotides are TGTGCCAGCAGACCGGGACAGGGCTATGAGCAGTTCTTC. Its translation: CASRPGQGYEQFF.

This clonotype was seen at least ten times. CDR3: CASSVYVGSSGNTIYF. The CDR3 DNA sequence: TGTGCCAGCAGCGTATATGTGGGATCCTCTGGAAACACCATATATTTT. The J gene is TRBJ1-3, the V gene TRBV9; D ambiguous. The CDR3 consists of 16 residues. The V gene lost 1 base and the J gene lost 0 bases, with 11 bases spanning the gap. CDR1 is SGDLS, CDR2 YYNGEE, per germline.

This clonotype was seen at least ten times. J is TRBJ2-7 and V is TRBV6-4, with D perhaps TRBD2 (5 bases). CDR3 length equals 13 residues. The V end was cut by 5 bases, the J end by 0 bases, with 8 bases between. Per germline, CDR1 MRHNA and CDR2 SNTAGT. The CDR3 DNA sequence: TGTGCCAGCAGTCCCGGGGTCTCCTACGAGCAGTACTTC. This encodes CASSPGVSYEQYF.

This clonotype was counted many times. This chain uses TRBV20-1 with TRBJ2-7; perhaps TRBD1 as D (5 bases). V was pared by 0 bases and J by 4 bases, with 10 bases between. CDR3 size: 13 residues. Germline V lookup: CDR1 DFQATT, CDR2 SNEGSKA (reference sequence). This CDR3 is CSARDPTAYEQYF. As DNA, the CDR3 is TGCAGTGCTAGAGATCCGACAGCATACGAGCAGTACTTC.

Many counts were recorded for this clonotype. CDR3 region: CASSGGQPNTEAFF. CDR3 DNA sequence: TGTGCCAGCAGCGGGGGACAGCCGAACACTGAAGCTTTCTTT. V gene TRBV7-2 combines with J gene TRBJ1-1, with 7 bases lining up with TRBD1. The CDR3 consists of 14 residues. Germline V gene lookup returns CDR1 SGHTA and CDR2 FQGNSA. With V trimmed by 5 bases and J by 1 base, 4 bases remained unmatched.

This clonotype was detected many times. The CDR3, as DNA: TGTGCCAGCAGCTTAGGCCGGCATGAGACCCAGTACTTC. It yields the protein CASSLGRHETQYF. V is TRBV7-2 and J is TRBJ2-5; no reliable D call. CDR3 size: 13 residues. V lost 1 base, J lost 5 bases, and 8 bases lay in between. The V gene's germline CDR1 is SGHTA and CDR2 FQGNSA.

In this sample, this clonotype turned up a few times. This chain connects TRBV19 to TRBJ2-4, with 7 bases aligning to TRBD2. The length of the CDR3 is 14 residues. The germline V gene encodes CDR1 LNHDA and CDR2 SQIVND (reference sequence). V was pared by 3 bases and J by 9 bases, with 8 bases of the junction left unmatched. The CDR3 reads CASSIPGERGIQYF. CDR3 DNA: TGTGCCAGTAGTATCCCGGGGGAGCGGGGCATTCAGTACTTC.

This rearrangement joins TRBV7-2 to TRBJ1-2; 8 positions agree with TRBD1. The V and J ends lost 4 bases and 2 bases, in that order; junction bases with no gene match: 6. In germline, CDR1 is SGHTA, CDR2 FQGNSA. The CDR3 totals 15 residues. Written as DNA, the CDR3 is TGTGCCAGCAGCTCGGGACAGGTGGGGAACTATGGCTACACCTTC. Its protein product is CASSSGQVGNYGYTF.

This clonotype was recorded many times. The rearrangement joins TRBV4-1 to TRBJ2-7; possibly TRBD1 for D (6 bases). The CDR3 is 16 amino acids. V was clipped by 4 bases and J by 3 bases, with 19 bases between them. CDR1 is MGHRA, CDR2 YSYEKL, per germline. The CDR3 region has the DNA TGCGCCAGCAGCCCGAGCCCCACAGGGCCCTTCTACGAGCAGTACTTC. This sequence encodes CASSPSPTGPFYEQYF.

There are many counts of this clonotype. The chain links TRBV7-2 to TRBJ2-3; perhaps TRBD2 as D (5 bases). The CDR3 extends over 14 amino acids. CDR1 and CDR2 from the germline V gene are SGHTA and FQGNSA. Trimming took 7 bases from V and 0 from J, leaving 11 bases between them. CDR3 sequence reads: CASTFGGSTDTQYF. CDR3 DNA: TGTGCCAGCACCTTCGGAGGTAGCACAGATACGCAGTATTTT.

This rearrangement joins TRBV7-2 to TRBJ2-5; either TRBD1 or TRBD2 may supply D (7 bases each). Germline V gene sequence: CDR1 SGHTA, CDR2 FQGNSA. This CDR3 contains 15 residues. V was trimmed by 8 bases and J by 1 base, leaving 17 bases between them. The CDR3 coding sequence is TGTGCCAGCGAAGGGGGCGGGGGCGTCCAAGAGACCCAGTACTTC. Translated, it gives CASEGGGGVQETQYF.

This clonotype was counted at least ten times. V is TRBV5-1 and J is TRBJ2-1; 11 bases agree with TRBD2. J gave up 3 bases and V 0 bases, and 8 bases lay outside the gene matches. CDR1 is SGHRS, CDR2 YFSETQ, per germline. This CDR3 is built from 18 residues. The CDR3 loop is CASSLEPPLAGGYNEQFF. CDR3 nucleotide sequence: TGCGCCAGCAGCTTGGAACCCCCTCTAGCGGGGGGCTACAATGAGCAGTTCTTC.

This clonotype was counted at least ten times. The chain employs TRBV14 and TRBJ1-1, with D possibly matching TRBD1 (6 bases). V lost 2 bases and J lost 8, with 12 bases in between. The CDR3 totals 13 residues. From germline, CDR1 is SGHDN and CDR2 FVKESK. The CDR3 DNA follows: TGTGCCAGCAGCCAATGGGGGCTGGGAGAAGCTTTCTTT. This translates into CASSQWGLGEAFF.

This clonotype was recorded at least ten times. V gene TRBV12-3 or TRBV12-4 combines with J gene TRBJ2-1; D gene ambiguous. V lost 4 bases and J 9 bases, leaving 10 bases between the germline ends. This CDR3 spans 12 amino acids. The CDR3 coding sequence is TGTGCCAGCAGTTACCGGACCCCTGAGCAGTTCTTC. The encoded protein is CASSYRTPEQFF.

This clonotype was detected only a few times. The chain combines TRBV6-1 with TRBJ1-2; TRBD1 matches at 7 bases. The CDR3 totals 14 residues. Germline V CDR1 and CDR2: MNHNS, SASEGT. After removal of 6 bases from V and 4 bases from J, the junction contained 8 bases not matched to a gene. The CDR3 DNA is TGTGCCAGCAGCTCCCTGGGACAGCCCTATGGCTACACCTTC. It translates to CASSSLGQPYGYTF.

With respect to this clonotype: The junction does not match germline at one end; this may be a read error. This chain links TRBV6-6 with TRBJ2-3, with D hard to call. The CDR3 sequence is 12 residues long. Germline lookup yields CDR1 MNHNY and CDR2 SVGAGI (reference sequence). This chain's CDR3 is CVSSFQGDTQYF. DNA of the CDR3: TGTGTCAGCAGTTTCCAAGGGGATACGCAGTATTTT.